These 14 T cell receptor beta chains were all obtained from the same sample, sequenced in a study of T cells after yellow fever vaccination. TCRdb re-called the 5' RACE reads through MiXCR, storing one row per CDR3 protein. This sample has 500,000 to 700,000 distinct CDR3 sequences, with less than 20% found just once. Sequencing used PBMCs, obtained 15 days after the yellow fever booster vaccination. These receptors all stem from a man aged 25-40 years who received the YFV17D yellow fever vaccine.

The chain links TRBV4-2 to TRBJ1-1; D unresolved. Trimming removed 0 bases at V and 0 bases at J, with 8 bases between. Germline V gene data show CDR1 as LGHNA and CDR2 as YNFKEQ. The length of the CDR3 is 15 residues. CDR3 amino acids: CASSQDSGLNTEAFF. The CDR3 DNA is TGTGCCAGCAGCCAAGATAGCGGGCTGAACACTGAAGCTTTCTTT.

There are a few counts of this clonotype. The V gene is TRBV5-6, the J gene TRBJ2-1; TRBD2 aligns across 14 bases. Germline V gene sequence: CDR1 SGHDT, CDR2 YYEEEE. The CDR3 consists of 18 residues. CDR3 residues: CATNRLAGGPKRNNEQFF. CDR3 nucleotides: TGTGCTACCAACCGACTAGCGGGAGGGCCAAAACGAAACAATGAGCAGTTCTTC.

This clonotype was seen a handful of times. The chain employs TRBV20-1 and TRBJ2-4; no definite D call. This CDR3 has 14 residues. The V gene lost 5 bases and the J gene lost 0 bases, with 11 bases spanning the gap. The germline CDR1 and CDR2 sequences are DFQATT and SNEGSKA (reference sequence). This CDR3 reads CSAPSSLAKNIQYF. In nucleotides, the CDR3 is TGCAGTGCTCCCTCCTCTCTAGCCAAAAACATTCAGTACTTC.

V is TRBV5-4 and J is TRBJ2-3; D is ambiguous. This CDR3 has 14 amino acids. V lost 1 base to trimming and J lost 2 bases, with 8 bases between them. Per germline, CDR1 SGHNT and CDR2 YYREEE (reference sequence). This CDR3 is CASSLPGPTDTQYF. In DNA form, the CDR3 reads TGTGCCAGCAGCTTGCCCGGTCCCACAGATACGCAGTATTTT.

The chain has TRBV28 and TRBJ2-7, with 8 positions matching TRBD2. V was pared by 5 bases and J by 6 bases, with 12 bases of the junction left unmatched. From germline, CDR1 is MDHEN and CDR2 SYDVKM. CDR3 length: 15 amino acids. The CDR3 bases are TGTGCCAGCAGTCCCTTTGACGGGAGGGCTTCCGAGCAGTACTTC. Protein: CASSPFDGRASEQYF.

CDR3 protein: CASSSLPNEQYF. The CDR3 DNA sequence: TGTGCCAGCAGCTCACTTCCGAACGAGCAGTACTTC. The genes are TRBV13 and TRBJ2-7; D is undetermined. The CDR3 has 12 residues. The V gene's germline CDR1 is PRHDT and CDR2 FYEKMQ (reference sequence). Trimming left V 4 bases short and J 5 bases short, with 9 bases between.

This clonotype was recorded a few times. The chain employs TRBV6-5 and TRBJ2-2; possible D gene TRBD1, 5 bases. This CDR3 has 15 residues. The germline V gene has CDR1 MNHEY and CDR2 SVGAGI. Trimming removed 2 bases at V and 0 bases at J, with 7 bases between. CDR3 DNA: TGTGCCAGCAGTTACCTGACAGCGAACACCGGGGAGCTGTTTTTT. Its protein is CASSYLTANTGELFF.

The CDR3 DNA reads TGTGCCAGCAGTGAAGGGGGGACAGGACGAGAGACCCAGTACTTC. This translates into CASSEGGTGRETQYF. The chain employs TRBV2 and TRBJ2-5; 8 positions match TRBD1. The CDR3 contains 15 residues. The germline V gene has CDR1 SNHLY and CDR2 FYNNEI. V shed 1 base and J 4 bases; nucleotides not matched to a gene: 5.

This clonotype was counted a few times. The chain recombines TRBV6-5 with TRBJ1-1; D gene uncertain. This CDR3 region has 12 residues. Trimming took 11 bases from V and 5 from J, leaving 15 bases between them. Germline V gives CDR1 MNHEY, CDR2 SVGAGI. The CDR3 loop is CAVRPLGTEAFF. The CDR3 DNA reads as TGTGCCGTCAGGCCGTTGGGGACTGAAGCTTTCTTT.

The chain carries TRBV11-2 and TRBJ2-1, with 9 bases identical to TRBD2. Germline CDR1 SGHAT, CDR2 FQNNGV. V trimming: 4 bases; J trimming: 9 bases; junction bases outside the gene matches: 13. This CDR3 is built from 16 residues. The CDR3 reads CASSSLAGMGSSEQFF. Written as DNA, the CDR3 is TGTGCCAGCAGCTCCCTAGCGGGAATGGGGTCAAGTGAGCAGTTCTTC. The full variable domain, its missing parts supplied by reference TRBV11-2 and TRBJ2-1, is EAGVAQSPRYKIIEKRQSVAFWCNPISGHATLYWYQQILGQGPKLLIQFQNNGVVDDSQLPKDRFSAERLKGVDSTLKIQPAKLEDSAVYLCASSSLAGMGSSEQFFGPGTRLTVL.

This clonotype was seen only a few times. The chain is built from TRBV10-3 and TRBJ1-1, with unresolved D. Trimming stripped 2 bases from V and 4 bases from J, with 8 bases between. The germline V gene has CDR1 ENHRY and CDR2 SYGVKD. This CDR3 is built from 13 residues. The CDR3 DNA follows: TGTGCCATCAGTGAGACACTCGGCACTGAAGCTTTCTTT. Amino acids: CAISETLGTEAFF.

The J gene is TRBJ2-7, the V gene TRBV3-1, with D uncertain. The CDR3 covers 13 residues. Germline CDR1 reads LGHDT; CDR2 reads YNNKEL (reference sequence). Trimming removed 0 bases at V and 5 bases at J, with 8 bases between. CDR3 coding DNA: TGTGCCAGCAGCCAAGACCCAGTGAACGAGCAGTACTTC. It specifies CASSQDPVNEQYF.

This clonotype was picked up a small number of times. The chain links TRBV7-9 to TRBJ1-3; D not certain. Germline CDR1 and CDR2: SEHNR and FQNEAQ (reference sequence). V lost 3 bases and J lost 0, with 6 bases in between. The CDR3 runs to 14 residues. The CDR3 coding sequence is TGTGCCAGCAGCTTTAGCATCTCTGGAAACACCATATATTTT. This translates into CASSFSISGNTIYF.

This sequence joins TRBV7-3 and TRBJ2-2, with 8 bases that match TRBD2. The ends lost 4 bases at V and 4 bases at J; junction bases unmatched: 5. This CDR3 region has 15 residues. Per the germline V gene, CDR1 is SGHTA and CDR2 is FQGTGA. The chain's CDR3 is CASSSAGALTGELFF. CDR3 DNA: TGTGCCAGCAGCTCAGCGGGGGCCCTCACCGGGGAGCTGTTTTTT. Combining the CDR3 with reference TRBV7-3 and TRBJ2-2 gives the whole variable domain GAGVSQTPSNKVTEKGKYVELRCDPISGHTALYWYRQSLGQGPEFLIYFQGTGAADDSGLPNDRFFAVRPEGSVSTLKIQRTERGDSAVYLCASSSAGALTGELFFGEGSRLTVL.